The next 27 T cell receptor beta chains were all read from a single sample in a study of T-cell reconstitution after alpha-beta-depleted transplantation in children. Preparation of the TCRbeta library involved a method that used unique molecular identifiers. TCRdb independently ran MiXCR on the PCR reads; one entry per CDR3 protein. The table shows 500,000 to 600,000 distinct CDR3 sequences, with about 31% occurring only once. This material consisted of PBMCs from the stem cell graft donor, taken from the stem cell graft. These receptors were collected from a human donor who donated a stem cell graft to a child with aplastic anemia.

Here the CDR3 DNA reads TGTGCCAGTCGAACAGGGCTATCTAATGAAAAACTGTTTTTT. It codes for CASRTGLSNEKLFF. This sequence joins TRBV2 and TRBJ1-4; perhaps TRBD1 as D (6 bases). Per germline, CDR1 SNHLY and CDR2 FYNNEI. The CDR3 length is 14 residues. V dropped 9 bases and J dropped 3 bases, with 14 bases sitting between them.

CDR3 DNA: TGTGCCAGCGCTACCGGGACAGGGTCCGAAAAACTGTTTTTT. This encodes CASATGTGSEKLFF. The genes are TRBV5-8 and TRBJ1-4; 9 bases fit TRBD1. V lost 7 bases and J lost 8; bases outside the gene matches: 9. The CDR3 spans 14 residues. Germline CDR1 reads SGHTS; CDR2 reads YDEGEE.

This chain links TRBV10-3 with TRBJ1-2, with D tentatively TRBD1 (5 bases). Germline values: CDR1 ENHRY, CDR2 SYGVKD. The germline V and J ends were trimmed by 3 bases and 9 bases, with 11 bases remaining between them. The CDR3 loop spans 12 amino acids. The CDR3 nucleotides read TGTGCCATCAGTGACCGGGACTCCCGCTACACCTTC. Amino acid sequence: CAISDRDSRYTF.

The V call is TRBV7-3, the J call TRBJ1-5; 10 bases are a match to TRBD1. The germline gives CDR1 SGHTA, CDR2 FQGTGA. Germline trimming cut 5 bases from V and 5 bases from J; bases unmatched to any gene: 6. This CDR3 is built from 15 residues. This CDR3 reads CASSPQDRGDQPQHF. The CDR3 coding sequence is TGTGCCAGCAGCCCTCAGGACAGGGGGGATCAGCCCCAGCATTTT.

The CDR3 protein is CSASDHRVSEAFF. The DNA for the CDR3 is TGCAGTGCTAGCGACCACAGGGTTTCTGAAGCTTTCTTT. This chain uses TRBV20-1 with TRBJ1-1; TRBD1 might be the D (6 bases). CDR3 length: 13 residues. The germline V and J ends were trimmed by 3 bases and 6 bases, with 14 bases remaining between them. Germline-derived CDR1 and CDR2 are DFQATT and SNEGSKA (reference sequence).

Ten or more counts support this clonotype. V usage is TRBV5-1 and J usage is TRBJ2-5, with a weak D call TRBD2 (6 bases). Germline V CDR1 and CDR2: SGHRS, YFSETQ. This CDR3 comprises 16 residues. The V end was cut by 0 bases, the J end by 1 base, with 13 bases between. CDR3: CASSLDAGGVQETQYF. The CDR3 DNA reads as TGCGCCAGCAGCTTGGATGCAGGAGGGGTCCAAGAGACCCAGTACTTC.

The V call is TRBV24-1, the J call TRBJ2-5; 7 bases are a match to TRBD1. With 3 bases clipped from V and 0 bases from J, the junction kept 12 bases outside the gene matches. Germline V gene sequence: CDR1 KGHDR, CDR2 SFDVKD. The CDR3 totals 18 residues. This chain's CDR3 is CATSDPNLTGAHQETQYF. The CDR3 region has the DNA TGTGCCACCAGTGATCCCAACCTCACAGGGGCCCACCAAGAGACCCAGTACTTC.

The table lists this clonotype with a few counts. The genes are TRBV5-1 and TRBJ1-5, with D unclear. Germline CDR1 SGHRS, CDR2 YFSETQ. V dropped 3 bases and J dropped 3 bases, with 13 bases sitting between them. This CDR3 has 15 residues. The CDR3 spells CASSWNGGINQPQHF. Here the CDR3 DNA reads TGCGCCAGCAGCTGGAATGGTGGTATCAATCAGCCCCAGCATTTT. The whole variable domain, remainder taken from reference TRBV5-1 and TRBJ1-5, is KAGVTQTPRYLIKTRGQQVTLSCSPISGHRSVSWYQQTPGQGLQFLFEYFSETQRNKGNFPGRFSGRQFSNSRSEMNVSTLELGDSALYLCASSWNGGINQPQHFGDGTRLSIL.

The chain employs TRBV20-1 and TRBJ1-4; D gene ambiguous. V was trimmed by 5 bases and J by 0 bases, leaving 13 bases between them. The germline V gene encodes CDR1 DFQATT and CDR2 SNEGSKA (reference sequence). The CDR3 has 15 residues. CDR3: CSALPPGSTNEKLFF. In DNA form, the CDR3 reads TGCAGTGCTCTACCTCCGGGGTCAACTAATGAAAAACTGTTTTTT.

The chain joins TRBV7-8 to TRBJ2-5; 9 bases align to TRBD2. The trim removed 3 bases at V and 0 bases at J, leaving 5 bases unmatched. The germline CDR1 and CDR2 sequences are SGHVS and FQNEAQ. The CDR3 extends over 16 amino acids. The CDR3 DNA sequence: TGTGCCAGCAGCTTCAGACTAGCGGCAAACCAAGAGACCCAGTACTTC. Its protein is CASSFRLAANQETQYF.

This clonotype has only a few counts. The CDR3 DNA reads TGTGCCAGCAGTGACGAGGACGGAAGCTATGGCTACACCTTC. It yields the protein CASSDEDGSYGYTF. The J gene is TRBJ1-2, the V gene TRBV13; unclear D gene. The V end was cut by 6 bases, the J end by 4 bases, with 15 bases between. In germline, CDR1 is PRHDT, CDR2 FYEKMQ (reference sequence). CDR3 length equals 14 residues.

This clonotype appeared a few times. The V gene is TRBV20-1, the J gene TRBJ2-5; 13 nucleotides line up with TRBD2. Germline CDR1 is DFQATT and CDR2 is SNEGSKA (reference sequence). CDR3 length: 16 amino acids. V gave up 0 bases and J gave up 5 bases; unmatched junction bases: 6. CDR3 sequence: CSARDRTSGSWETQYF. CDR3 bases: TGCAGTGCTAGAGATCGGACTAGCGGGAGTTGGGAGACCCAGTACTTC.

This chain joins TRBV30 and TRBJ2-7; no clear D gene. This CDR3 is built from 13 residues. Germline CDR1 GTSNPN, CDR2 SVGIG (reference sequence). V lost 0 bases and J 2 bases, leaving 8 bases between the germline ends. The CDR3 region is CAWSVGSTYEQYF. In DNA, the CDR3 is TGTGCCTGGAGTGTTGGGTCGACCTACGAGCAGTACTTC.

This clonotype appeared a few times. J is TRBJ2-7 and V is TRBV20-1, with TRBD2 identical over 7 bases. The CDR3 runs to 14 residues. Germline assignment: CDR1 DFQATT and CDR2 SNEGSKA (reference sequence). The ends lost 2 bases at V and 2 bases at J; junction bases unmatched: 6. The CDR3 protein is CSARRSGATYEQYF. For the CDR3, the DNA is TGCAGTGCTAGAAGAAGCGGGGCCACCTACGAGCAGTACTTC.

The chain recombines TRBV11-3 with TRBJ1-2, with TRBD1 matching 7 bases. The CDR3 runs 16 residues. The germline gives CDR1 SGHNT, CDR2 YENEEA. Trimming took 4 bases from V and 0 from J; bases not matched to a gene: 8. CDR3 amino acids: CASSSIRQGANYGYTF. The CDR3 coding sequence is TGTGCCAGCAGCTCGATCCGTCAGGGGGCTAACTATGGCTACACCTTC.

The rearrangement links TRBV12-3 or TRBV12-4 to TRBJ1-2; 7 bases are a match to TRBD1. V lost 2 bases, J lost 5 bases, and 8 bases stayed unmatched. The CDR3 is 15 amino acids. The CDR3 is CASSLLTGVNYGYTF. Written as DNA, the CDR3 is TGTGCCAGCAGTTTACTCACAGGGGTTAATTATGGCTACACCTTC.

This clonotype was recorded a few times. The chain is built from TRBV29-1 and TRBJ1-1; D is undetermined. Trimming took 1 base from V and 4 from J, leaving 7 bases between them. This CDR3 has 12 amino acids. Germline values: CDR1 SQVTM, CDR2 ANQGSEA. In DNA, the CDR3 is TGCAGCGTTGAAGGGTCGACCACTGAAGCTTTCTTT. It yields the protein CSVEGSTTEAFF.

This clonotype was counted between two and nine times. V gene TRBV30 combines with J gene TRBJ2-4; the D gene could be TRBD1 or TRBD2 (6 bases each). V lost 5 bases and J 0 bases, leaving 26 bases between the germline ends. The V gene's germline CDR1 is GTSNPN and CDR2 SVGIG (reference sequence). The CDR3 length is 19 residues. The CDR3 loop reads CAWDQTGGRPRIAKNIQYF. The CDR3 DNA is TGTGCCTGGGACCAAACCGGGGGCCGCCCCCGAATAGCCAAAAACATTCAGTACTTC.

This clonotype was recorded once. The rearrangement uses TRBV11-2 and TRBJ1-6; D not resolved. Deletions cut 5 bases from V and 6 bases from J, with 11 bases between. Germline CDR1 SGHAT, CDR2 FQNNGV. The CDR3 is 14 residues long. This CDR3 reads CASSPRDFNSPLHF. For the CDR3, the DNA is TGTGCCAGCAGCCCCCGGGATTTTAATTCACCCCTCCACTTT.

The chain joins TRBV9 to TRBJ2-1, with D unclear. The germline CDR1 and CDR2 sequences are SGDLS and YYNGEE. Trimming shortened V by 2 bases and J by 5 bases, and 8 bases separated the two germline ends. The CDR3 sequence is 13 residues long. Written as DNA, the CDR3 is TGTGCCAGCAGCGTGGAGTGGCACAATGAGCAGTTCTTC. Translation: CASSVEWHNEQFF.

This clonotype has only one observation. The V call is TRBV15, the J call TRBJ1-1; D is perhaps TRBD1 (6 bases). There are 14 residues in the CDR3. Germline-derived CDR1 and CDR2 are LNHNV and YYDKDF (reference sequence). Trimming cost V 4 bases and J 4 bases, with 13 bases left between them. Written as DNA, the CDR3 is TGTGCCACCAGCACCTCAGGGGCGGGCACTGAAGCTTTCTTT. Translating gives CATSTSGAGTEAFF.

The sample holds one count of this clonotype. The chain employs TRBV7-9 and TRBJ2-2; 10 bases are a match to TRBD1. V lost 3 bases to trimming and J lost 5 bases; unmatched junction nucleotides: 9. The CDR3 has 17 residues. Germline V gene lookup returns CDR1 SEHNR and CDR2 FQNEAQ (reference sequence). In DNA, the CDR3 is TGTGCCAGCAGCTTGCCCCGGACAGGGGGTTGGACCGGGGAGCTGTTTTTT. As protein: CASSLPRTGGWTGELFF.

This clonotype appeared a few times. V is TRBV12-3 or TRBV12-4 and J is TRBJ1-2; perhaps TRBD1 as D (5 bases). V was clipped by 4 bases and J by 4 bases, with 10 bases between them. CDR3 length: 13 amino acids. DNA for the CDR3: TGTGCCAGCAGTTCGGCAGGGCCCTATGGCTACACCTTC. Translated, it gives CASSSAGPYGYTF.

The chain employs TRBV12-3 or TRBV12-4 and TRBJ1-1; D gene ambiguous. The V gene lost 3 bases and the J gene lost 4 bases, with 6 bases spanning the gap. This CDR3 has 12 residues. The CDR3 bases are TGTGCCAGCAGTTTTGGGAGCACTGAAGCTTTCTTT. It translates to CASSFGSTEAFF.

The chain carries TRBV7-9 and TRBJ1-2, with D tentatively TRBD1 (5 bases). This CDR3 contains 14 residues. Germline values: CDR1 SEHNR, CDR2 FQNEAQ (reference sequence). V lost 0 bases to trimming and J lost 4 bases, with 9 bases between them. CDR3: CASSLAGVGYGYTF. As DNA, the CDR3 is TGTGCCAGCAGCTTAGCAGGGGTTGGCTATGGCTACACCTTC.

This rearrangement joins TRBV19 to TRBJ1-5; D ambiguous. V was clipped by 1 base and J by 4 bases, with 11 bases between them. The CDR3 is 15 residues long. Germline CDR1 reads LNHDA; CDR2 reads SQIVND (reference sequence). The CDR3: CASSIAAAPNQPQHF. The CDR3 DNA reads TGTGCCAGTAGTATAGCGGCAGCCCCGAATCAGCCCCAGCATTTT.

This clonotype was seen a few times. The chain employs TRBV15 and TRBJ1-1; D is unresolved. The CDR3 sequence is 13 residues long. Germline V gene lookup returns CDR1 LNHNV and CDR2 YYDKDF (reference sequence). V was clipped by 5 bases and J by 3 bases, with 10 bases between them. CDR3 sequence (DNA): TGTGCCACCAGCGGTCCCCCGGACACTGAAGCTTTCTTT. Its translation: CATSGPPDTEAFF.